These T cell receptor beta chains were read from a single sample in a study of neoadjuvant anti-PD-1 for oral cavity cancer. Sequenced by immunoSEQ multiplex PCR; TCRdb stores in-frame clones only, minus some. The top ten clones hold about 3.4% of a sample with approximately 74,000 clones, 84% of them seen once. The sample was PBMCs, taken before nivolumab (anti-PD-1) treatment. The origin of the receptors is a person between 40 and 79 years old with oral cavity squamous cell carcinoma. Each CDR3 is given with its conserved first and last residue. Fields, in order: clone size, J gene, V gene, CDR3 length, D gene, CDR3 DNA, CDR3 protein. A D gene is named only where the DNA matches it firmly. Clone size appears in some rows only: once, few, many, or a class for an expanded clone.

>-|TRBJ1-2|TRBV2|15|-
TGTGCCAGCCTTGGGACGGGACTCAACAACTATGGCTACACCTTC
CASLGTGLNNYGYTF
>-|TRBJ2-7|TRBV11-2|15|-
TGTGCCAGCAGCTTAGGGGGGAGTAGGGACTACGAGCAGTACTTC
CASSLGGSRDYEQYF
>-|TRBJ1-2|TRBV5-6|17|TRBD1
TGTGCCAGCAGCCCAGGGACAGGTTGGGTCGAATTGGATGGCTACACCTTC
CASSPGTGWVELDGYTF
>-|TRBJ2-7|TRBV14|15|-
TGTGCCAGCAGCCAAAAGGGACGGGCCTCCTACGAGCAGTACTTC
CASSQKGRASYEQYF
>-|TRBJ2-5|TRBV11-3|14|-
TGTGCCAGCAGCTTACGTCCGAGGGGAGAGACCCAGTACTTC
CASSLRPRGETQYF
>-|TRBJ2-1|TRBV6-5|16|TRBD2
TGTGCCAGCAGTTCCCAGACTAGCGGGGTGGTCTATGAGCAGTTCTTC
CASSSQTSGVVYEQFF
>-|TRBJ2-7|TRBV9|14|-
TGTGCCAGCAGCTCCCGGGGGAGCTGGCGGGAGCAGTACTTC
CASSSRGSWREQYF
>-|TRBJ2-7|TRBV4-1|16|-
TGCGCCAGCAGCCAAGGGGATACAGGGTGGGCCTACGAGCAGTACTTC
CASSQGDTGWAYEQYF
>medium-sized|TRBJ2-7|TRBV11-2|15|TRBD2
TGTGCCAGCAGCGCGGGACTAGCGGGAGTCTACGAGCAGTACTTC
CASSAGLAGVYEQYF
>few|TRBJ2-7|TRBV6-1|15|TRBD1
TGTGCCAGCACCTGGGGACAGGCCTCCTCCTACGAGCAGTACTTC
CASTWGQASSYEQYF
>-|TRBJ2-5|TRBV5-1|18|TRBD2
TGCGCCAGCAGCTTGTCGACTAGCGGGGCGGGGGGCCAAGAGACCCAGTACTTC
CASSLSTSGAGGQETQYF
>-|TRBJ2-2|TRBV5-1|14|TRBD1
TGCGCCAGCGGAAATCAGGGGGCAACCGGGGAGCTGTTTTTT
CASGNQGATGELFF
>-|TRBJ2-2|TRBV5-1|14|-
TGCGCCAGCAGCTTAATGAGGAGCACCGGGGAGCTGTTTTTT
CASSLMRSTGELFF
>few|TRBJ2-1|TRBV9|15|-
TGTGCCAGCAGCACCCTGGGGGAGGACTACAATGAGCAGTTCTTC
CASSTLGEDYNEQFF
>-|TRBJ1-5|TRBV30|15|TRBD1
TGTGCCTGGAGTGTCCGGGACAGAGCTAATCAGCCCCAGCATTTT
CAWSVRDRANQPQHF
>few|TRBJ2-2|TRBV30|15|TRBD1
TGTGCCTGGAGGATTCGGGACAGGGCGACCGGGGAGCTGTTTTTT
CAWRIRDRATGELFF
>-|TRBJ2-7|TRBV6-5|14|-
TGTGCCAGCAGTACCGTTCGGAACTCCTACGAGCAGTACTTC
CASSTVRNSYEQYF